A single TCR beta chain is shown here with its context. What antigen it recognizes has not been identified. Within one base of it there is no much larger clone, and no base qualities were kept. The entire amount of isolated RNA was reverse transcribed using the High Capacity cDNA Reverse Transcription Kit, so the sequenced TCRB transcripts were expressed ones. Deep immunoSEQ sequencing was applied to naive, central memory and regulatory T cell samples, giving an average of approximately 4 million total reads per sample. Sorted cells were lysed in RLT buffer and RNA was extracted with DNase-treated RNeasy Micro or Mini kits, depending on cell number. Each cell subset was processed separately to prevent cross-contamination, with patient and healthy donor samples processed together. Using the immunoSEQ multiplex PCR, TCRB sequences were amplified from cDNA into 87-bp fragments spanning the CDR3 region. The amplicons were sequenced using the Illumina HiSeq platform. The authors processed their data as follows. PCR bias was corrected computationally using synthetic template baselines, and reads within Hamming distance 2 were collapsed, with unmergeable singletons discarded. By aligning reads against IMGT, V, D and J genes, CDR3 length, and insertions or deletions at six rearrangement sites were assigned. Within each subset, clonotype counts were normalized to sorted cell number, and only after that were true diversity and Gini coefficients computed with the tcR R package. Repertoire sharing was quantified using the overlap coefficient calculated on TCRB nucleotide sequences. TCRdb provides this immuneACCESS table in a form limited to in-frame rearrangements. Some clones are lacking; in checked studies, under half of them reflect an unresolved V gene, and why the rest are absent is not known. That table is the source of V, J and clone size, and D and trimming were worked out from the DNA. In this sample the table shows around 300,000 clones, roughly 8% of which occur a single time. The ten largest clones capture more than 0.9% of the sample.

The data were obtained in a study of beta chain features in type 1 diabetes (dated by TCRdb to between 2017 and 2018). In terms of the full investigation: No differences in mean age, gender distribution, total cell number or subset yield were found between patients and healthy donors. Across all samples, some 100,000,000 sorted cells were examined, and cell number per subset correlated strongly with RNA yield. Whereas all 30 or so donors provided naive and central memory subsets, regulatory and stem cell-like memory subsets were isolated from just 8 patients and about 8 healthy donors. In the study, recently diagnosed type 1 diabetes patients and matched healthy donors were compared on the TCRB repertoires of their sorted circulating CD4+ T cell subsets. What the authors observed across the whole study: PCR may preferentially amplify shorter templates, but because patient and control samples were amplified and corrected together, any resulting skew would affect both groups equally. Fewer insertions and more nucleotide deletions at VDJ recombination sites were observed in patients with type 1 diabetes, implying thymic rearrangement abnormalities. Because small numbers of individuals were included in the HLA sub-analyses, any influence of HLA type on TCRB rearrangement was left unresolved. Naive, central memory and regulatory TCRB repertoires appeared to be more similar among patients than among healthy donors. Because cDNA rather than genomic DNA was sequenced, highly expressing activated cells could have been over-represented, although no difference in activation and CD3 levels was found between groups. A moderate but significant shortening of TCRB CDR3 length was observed in type 1 diabetes patients in all four CD4+ subsets.

A single peripheral blood draw of approximately 100 mL on average was collected from each donor into heparinised tubes. Naive, central memory, regulatory and stem cell-like memory CD4+ T cells were sorted on a BD FACSAria II using a panel including CD45RO, CCR7, CD25, CD127, CD95 and CD27. A purity above 95% was achieved for all sorted populations. PBMCs were isolated right away by Lymphoprep density gradient centrifugation and were stained directly, without culture. So that batch effects would be minimized, each experiment stained and sorted samples in pairs, pairing one healthy donor with one patient. Based on the germline V gene, the CDR1 and CDR2 sequences are LGHNA and YSLEER. V and J lose 0 bases and 2 bases, and a span of 5 bases separates them. Inclusive of the bounding cysteine and phenylalanine, the CDR3 is 14 residues long. Only the CDR3 part of the read is kept: 42 bases, read in frame from the first base.

This TCR came from a woman aged 18-29 years in good health. The sample consisted of central memory CD4+ T cells from blood. The rearranged chain carries TRBV4-3 and TRBJ1-3, with no reliable assignment of the D segment. The CDR3 reads as follows: CASSQEFPGNTIYF. The sequenced DNA: TGCGCCAGCAGCCAAGAATTTCCTGGAAACACCATATATTTT.